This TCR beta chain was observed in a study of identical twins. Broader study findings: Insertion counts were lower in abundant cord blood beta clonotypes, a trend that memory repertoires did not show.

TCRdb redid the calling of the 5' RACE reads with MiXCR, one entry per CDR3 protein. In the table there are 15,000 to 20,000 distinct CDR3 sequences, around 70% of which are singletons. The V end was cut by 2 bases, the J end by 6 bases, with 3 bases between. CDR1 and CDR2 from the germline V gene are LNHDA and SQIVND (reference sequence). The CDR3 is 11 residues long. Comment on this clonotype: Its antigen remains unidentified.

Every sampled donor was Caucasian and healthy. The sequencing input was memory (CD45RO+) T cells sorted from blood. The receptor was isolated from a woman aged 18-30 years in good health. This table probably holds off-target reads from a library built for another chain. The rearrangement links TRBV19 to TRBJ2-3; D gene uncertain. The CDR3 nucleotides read TGTGCCAGTAGTATAAAGGATACGCAGTATTTT. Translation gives CASSIKDTQYF. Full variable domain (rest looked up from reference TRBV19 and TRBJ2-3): DGGITQSPKYLFRKEGQNVTLSCEQNLNHDAMYWYRQDPGQGLRLIYYSQIVNDFQKGDIAEGYSVSREKKESFPLTVTSAQKNPTAFYLCASSIKDTQYFGPGTRLTVL.